The 27 T cell receptor beta chains below were found in one sample sequenced in a study of blood T cell repertoires in COVID-19 (dated by TCRdb to 2020 to 2022). Preparation of the library involved the immunoSEQ multiplex PCR assay. This is the immuneACCESS table as TCRdb keeps it, with only in-frame sequences that have V and J called. A part of the clones is gone; compared with another copy, unresolved V genes explain less than half, and the rest is unexplained. The sample has some 300,000 clones on record, roughly 89% of them singletons. The ten largest make up approximately 2% of the sample. The specimen sequenced was peripheral blood. The receptors were sampled from a woman in her 30s with COVID-19, enrolled during active disease.

The CDR3 sequence: CASSYSGTSHEQYF. CDR3 nucleotides: TGTGCCAGCAGCTATAGCGGGACTAGCCACGAGCAGTACTTC. The chain recombines TRBV7-9 with TRBJ2-7; 9 bases match TRBD2. The V gene's germline CDR1 is SEHNR and CDR2 FQNEAQ (reference sequence). This CDR3 is 14 amino acids long. J gave up 5 bases and V 4 bases, and 6 bases lay outside the gene matches.

Comments on this clone: Other nucleotide sequences from this sample produce the same CDR3. The DNA of the CDR3 is TGTGCCAGCAGCTTGTCTGGGGCCAACGTCCTGACTTTC. Translated, it gives CASSLSGANVLTF. The chain is built from TRBV6-5 and TRBJ2-6; D gene unclear. The CDR3 totals 13 residues. V lost 6 bases, J lost 1 base, and 4 bases lay in between. Germline lookup yields CDR1 MNHEY and CDR2 SVGAGI.

The V call is TRBV5-1, the J call TRBJ1-2, with a tentative D call TRBD1 (5 bases). CDR1 and CDR2 from the germline V gene are SGHRS and YFSETQ. Deletions cut 0 bases from V and 6 bases from J, with 9 bases between. There are 13 residues in the CDR3. The CDR3 reads CASSLAGGDGYTF. CDR3 coding DNA: TGCGCCAGCAGCTTGGCCGGGGGGGATGGCTACACCTTC. Drawing the rest from reference TRBV5-1 and TRBJ1-2, the complete variable domain is KAGVTQTPRYLIKTRGQQVTLSCSPISGHRSVSWYQQTPGQGLQFLFEYFSETQRNKGNFPGRFSGRQFSNSRSEMNVSTLELGDSALYLCASSLAGGDGYTFGSGTRLTVV.

This chain connects TRBV6-4 to TRBJ1-6; a possible D gene is TRBD1 (5 bases). The CDR3 contains 15 residues. Between the trimmed V and J ends, which lost 4 bases and 3 bases, there was a span of 10 bases. Germline CDR1 MRHNA, CDR2 SNTAGT. DNA of the CDR3: TGTGCCAGCAGTGTCGACAGCTTCTATAATTCACCCCTCCACTTT. It specifies CASSVDSFYNSPLHF.

This chain uses TRBV4-1 with TRBJ1-1, with D hard to call. Germline CDR1 is MGHRA and CDR2 is YSYEKL. The CDR3 length is 13 residues. V was trimmed by 1 base and J by 1 base, leaving 4 bases between them. The chain's CDR3 is CASSQGPNTEAFF. For the CDR3, the DNA is TGCGCCAGCAGCCAAGGGCCGAACACTGAAGCTTTCTTT.

The genes are TRBV4-1 and TRBJ2-1, with D perhaps matching TRBD2 (5 bases). This CDR3 contains 15 residues. V was cut by 2 bases and J by 5 bases, with 13 bases left in between. CDR1 and CDR2 (germline): MGHRA, YSYEKL. This CDR3 is CASSQLASIHNEQFF. The CDR3 DNA reads TGCGCCAGCAGCCAACTAGCCTCCATCCACAATGAGCAGTTCTTC.

The chain carries TRBV10-3 and TRBJ2-5; no definite D call. Trimming stripped 5 bases from V and 5 bases from J, with 15 bases between. Germline assignment: CDR1 ENHRY and CDR2 SYGVKD. CDR3 length: 14 residues. The CDR3 region has the DNA TGTGCCATCAGTAGGTCAGCCCACGGGGAGACCCAGTACTTC. Its protein product is CAISRSAHGETQYF.

The gene calls are TRBV4-1 and TRBJ1-4; tentative D call: TRBD1 (6 bases). The CDR3 extends over 11 amino acids. V shed 5 bases and J shed 8 bases, with 6 bases lying between them. Per the germline V gene, CDR1 is MGHRA and CDR2 is YSYEKL. Here the CDR3 reads CASSDREKLFF. For the CDR3, the DNA is TGCGCCAGCAGCGACAGGGAAAAACTGTTTTTT.

V usage is TRBV4-3 and J usage is TRBJ2-7; no clear D gene. Germline V lookup: CDR1 LGHNA, CDR2 YSLEER. The CDR3 consists of 14 residues. Trimming left V 1 base short and J 3 bases short, with 10 bases between. CDR3 in amino acids: CASSQAPRNYEQYF. In DNA, the CDR3 is TGCGCCAGCAGCCAAGCTCCCAGAAACTACGAGCAGTACTTC.

The CDR3 reads CSVGSTQTGEQFF. Here the CDR3 DNA reads TGCAGCGTTGGATCGACTCAGACGGGTGAGCAGTTCTTC. This chain links TRBV29-1 with TRBJ2-1; D is undetermined. Germline-derived CDR1 and CDR2 are SQVTM and ANQGSEA. The CDR3 has 13 amino acids. Trimming left V 4 bases short and J 9 bases short, with 16 bases between.

CDR3 DNA: TGTGCCAGCAGTAGGGGGGGGCTGGAGACCCAGTACTTC. This translates into CASSRGGLETQYF. The chain carries TRBV6-5 and TRBJ2-5, with TRBD2 as a possible D gene (7 bases). Trimming took off 5 bases at V and 5 bases at J, with 12 bases between the two ends. Germline V gene sequence: CDR1 MNHEY, CDR2 SVGAGI. This CDR3 is 13 amino acids long.

The V gene is TRBV9, the J gene TRBJ1-2; 7 bases match TRBD1. V shed 2 bases and J 3 bases; nucleotides not matched to a gene: 4. Germline V CDR1 and CDR2: SGDLS, YYNGEE. This CDR3 has 14 residues. The CDR3 DNA reads as TGTGCCAGCAGCGTCTCAGGGGGAGACTATGGCTACACCTTC. This codes for CASSVSGGDYGYTF. The whole variable domain, remainder taken from reference TRBV9 and TRBJ1-2, is DSGVTQTPKHLITATGQRVTLRCSPRSGDLSVYWYQQSLDQGLQFLIQYYNGEERAKGNILERFSAQQFPDLHSELNLSSLELGDSALYFCASSVSGGDYGYTFGSGTRLTVV.

This rearrangement joins TRBV19 to TRBJ2-3; possible D gene TRBD2, 6 bases. Germline lookup yields CDR1 LNHDA and CDR2 SQIVND (reference sequence). The CDR3 is 13 residues long. V lost 6 bases and J lost 2, with 9 bases in between. CDR3 nucleotide sequence: TGTGCCAGTAGGGGCGGGGCCACAGATACGCAGTATTTT. It translates to CASRGGATDTQYF.

V gene TRBV5-1 combines with J gene TRBJ2-1, with 7 bases that match TRBD2. Germline-derived CDR1 and CDR2 are SGHRS and YFSETQ. The length of the CDR3 is 16 residues. V shed 5 bases, J shed 7 bases, and the junction held 15 bases outside the gene matches. CDR3 coding DNA: TGCGCCAGCAGTACCGGATGGGGAGGGGTGGAGAATGAGCAGTTCTTC. Translating gives CASSTGWGGVENEQFF.

This rearrangement joins TRBV11-3 to TRBJ1-1; D unresolved. The CDR3 covers 13 residues. Germline CDR1 is SGHNT and CDR2 is YENEEA. V dropped 5 bases and J dropped 4 bases, with 11 bases sitting between them. CDR3 loop: CASSRWRATEAFF. As DNA, the CDR3 is TGTGCCAGCAGCCGCTGGCGGGCCACTGAAGCTTTCTTT. The full variable domain, completed using reference TRBV11-3 and TRBJ1-1, is EAGVVQSPRYKIIEKKQPVAFWCNPISGHNTLYWYLQNLGQGPELLIRYENEEAVDDSQLPKDRFSAERLKGVDSTLKIQPAELGDSAVYLCASSRWRATEAFFGQGTRLTVV.

This clone was recorded only once. The chain recombines TRBV7-9 with TRBJ2-7; TRBD1 might be the D (6 bases). Germline V gene lookup returns CDR1 SEHNR and CDR2 FQNEAQ (reference sequence). The CDR3 contains 14 residues. Trimming cost V 0 bases and J 4 bases, with 10 bases left between them. The CDR3, as DNA: TGTGCCAGCAGCTTAGCCCTAGGGACATACGAGCAGTACTTC. Translating it yields CASSLALGTYEQYF.

This chain joins TRBV29-1 and TRBJ1-1; 12 bases match TRBD1. Germline CDR1 and CDR2: SQVTM and ANQGSEA. The ends lost 4 bases at V and 13 bases at J; junction bases unmatched: 16. The CDR3 covers 15 residues. CDR3 amino acids: CSVAARDRGRRRGFF. The CDR3 DNA sequence: TGCAGCGTTGCCGCTAGGGACAGGGGGCGAAGGCGAGGTTTCTTT.

V gene TRBV5-4 combines with J gene TRBJ2-3; D is perhaps TRBD2 (7 bases). This CDR3 contains 15 residues. The germline CDR1 and CDR2 sequences are SGHNT and YYREEE (reference sequence). Trimming shortened V by 1 base and J by 5 bases, and 14 bases separated the two germline ends. CDR3 in DNA: TGTGCCAGCAGCTTGAGGGGGGGGGCCGGAGATACGCAGTATTTT. It codes for CASSLRGGAGDTQYF.

The rearrangement joins TRBV6-5 to TRBJ1-1; D possibly corresponds to TRBD1 (5 bases). The V end was cut by 0 bases, the J end by 2 bases, with 13 bases between. The CDR3 sequence is 16 residues long. Germline CDR1 and CDR2: MNHEY and SVGAGI. CDR3: CASSYSSYQGNTEAFF. The DNA of the CDR3 is TGTGCCAGCAGTTACTCGAGTTACCAGGGTAACACTGAAGCTTTCTTT.

The chain joins TRBV4-3 to TRBJ2-7; weak D call: TRBD2 (5 bases). Germline-derived CDR1 and CDR2 are LGHNA and YSLEER. The CDR3 consists of 15 residues. Between the trimmed V and J ends, which lost 2 bases and 0 bases, there was a span of 11 bases. DNA for the CDR3: TGCGCCAGCAGCCAATCCCGGGCGGGCTCCTACGAGCAGTACTTC. Protein sequence: CASSQSRAGSYEQYF.

As to this clone: The junction does not match germline at one end; this may be a read error. This chain joins TRBV11-2 and TRBJ1-2; D unresolved. The CDR3 is made up of 12 amino acids. Germline values: CDR1 SGHAT, CDR2 FQNNGV. The CDR3 reads CASARPPDPLPF. In DNA form, the CDR3 reads TGTGCCAGCGCGAGGCCCCCCGATCCCCTCCCCTTC.

The chain joins TRBV7-8 to TRBJ2-2, with 8 nucleotides matching TRBD2. Germline-derived CDR1 and CDR2 are SGHVS and FQNEAQ. Unmatched junction bases numbered 8, after V lost 2 bases and J lost 0 bases. The CDR3 covers 18 residues. The CDR3 bases are TGTGCCAGCAGCTTATTCCTAGCGGGCAAACCGAACACCGGGGAGCTGTTTTTT. Translating gives CASSLFLAGKPNTGELFF.

A single count supports this clone. V gene TRBV4-1 combines with J gene TRBJ2-5, with 7 nucleotides matching TRBD2. This CDR3 is built from 14 residues. The V gene's germline CDR1 is MGHRA and CDR2 YSYEKL. The trim removed 4 bases at V and 7 bases at J, leaving 9 bases unmatched. This CDR3 is CASSRGRESRTQYF. The CDR3, as DNA: TGCGCCAGCAGCCGGGGGAGGGAGAGTCGGACCCAGTACTTC.

The V and J genes are TRBV7-9 and TRBJ1-2, with a possible D match to TRBD1 (6 bases). The germline V gene has CDR1 SEHNR and CDR2 FQNEAQ (reference sequence). CDR3 length: 15 amino acids. Trimming took 3 bases from V and 4 from J, leaving 15 bases between them. CDR3 protein: CASSFSIDRTYGYTF. For the CDR3, the DNA is TGTGCCAGCAGCTTTTCAATAGACAGGACCTATGGCTACACCTTC.

The V call is TRBV5-4, the J call TRBJ1-2, with D uncertain. This CDR3 is 13 amino acids long. V lost 4 bases, J lost 4 bases, and 11 bases lay in between. Germline CDR1 is SGHNT and CDR2 is YYREEE (reference sequence). The CDR3 here is CASSEIGIYGYTF. In nucleotides, the CDR3 is TGTGCCAGCAGCGAAATCGGGATCTATGGCTACACCTTC.

This clone was seen just once. The V gene is TRBV19, the J gene TRBJ1-1, with 10 bases lining up with TRBD1. The CDR3 spans 14 residues. Trimming at V came to 6 bases and at J to 1 base, leaving 2 bases not matched to a gene. CDR1 and CDR2 (germline): LNHDA, SQIVND (reference sequence). The DNA of the CDR3 is TGTGCCAGTAGGGGACAGGGGTCGAACACTGAAGCTTTCTTT. Translating gives CASRGQGSNTEAFF. The full variable domain, rest sourced from reference TRBV19 and TRBJ1-1, is DGGITQSPKYLFRKEGQNVTLSCEQNLNHDAMYWYRQDPGQGLRLIYYSQIVNDFQKGDIAEGYSVSREKKESFPLTVTSAQKNPTAFYLCASRGQGSNTEAFFGQGTRLTVV.

The chain couples TRBV7-9 to TRBJ2-2; D remains ambiguous. V lost 4 bases and J 0 bases, leaving 3 bases between the germline ends. Germline assignment: CDR1 SEHNR and CDR2 FQNEAQ (reference sequence). The CDR3 runs to 13 residues. The CDR3 bases are TGTGCCAGCAGCTCAGCGAACACCGGGGAGCTGTTTTTT. Translation: CASSSANTGELFF.